Listed below are T cell receptor beta chains from one sample, sequenced in a study of beta chain features in type 1 diabetes. Sequencing was performed with immunoSEQ multiplex PCR; in TCRdb, only in-frame clones are kept and a portion is missing. The data show 250,000 to 350,000 clones, 12% to 15% seen once. The source material was central memory CD4+ T cells from blood. These receptors originate from a man under 40 in good health. The CDR3 runs from the conserved cysteine through the conserved F or W. Each record gives: D gene, J gene, V gene, clone size, CDR3 DNA, CDR3 protein. A D gene is named only where the DNA matches it firmly. Clone size is given for some rows only: seen once, a few or many times, or a class if the clone is expanded.

D: TRBD2
J: TRBJ2-1
V: TRBV11-2
size: few
DNA: TGTGCCAGCAGCCAGTTAGCGGGGGGGCCGAGTTACAATGAGCAGTTCTTC
CDR3: CASSQLAGGPSYNEQFF

D: TRBD2
J: TRBJ2-5
V: TRBV11-1
size: few
DNA: TGTGCCAGCAGCCAGGGGACTAGCGGGACGGTGGAGACCCAGTACTTC
CDR3: CASSQGTSGTVETQYF

D: -
J: TRBJ1-4
V: TRBV29-1
size: -
DNA: TGCAGCGTTGAAGGCTTTGCGGAGGAAAAACTGTTTTTT
CDR3: CSVEGFAEEKLFF

D: TRBD2
J: TRBJ2-3
V: TRBV2
size: -
DNA: TGTGCCAGCAGTGAAAGGGGACTAGCGGGGTTAGATACGCAGTATTTT
CDR3: CASSERGLAGLDTQYF

D: -
J: TRBJ2-1
V: TRBV6-1
size: -
DNA: TGTGCCAGCAGTGAAGGGACAGTCTACTACAATGAGCAGTTCTTC
CDR3: CASSEGTVYYNEQFF

D: TRBD1
J: TRBJ1-1
V: TRBV6-1
size: -
DNA: TGTGCCAGCAGTAGTTCCCAGGGGGGCACTGAAGCTTTCTTT
CDR3: CASSSSQGGTEAFF

D: TRBD1
J: TRBJ2-2
V: TRBV11-2
size: once
DNA: TGTGCCAGCAGCACCCGGACAGGAGGTACCGGGGAGCTGTTTTTT
CDR3: CASSTRTGGTGELFF

D: TRBD1
J: TRBJ2-5
V: TRBV7-8
size: -
DNA: TGTGCCAGCAGCTCGACAGGGTCAGAGACCCAGTACTTC
CDR3: CASSSTGSETQYF

D: -
J: TRBJ1-2
V: TRBV7-2
size: -
DNA: TGTGCCGGAGGGGGACCTACTTCCTATGGCTACACCTTC
CDR3: CAGGGPTSYGYTF

D: -
J: TRBJ2-3
V: TRBV6-1
size: few
DNA: TGTGCCAGCAGGGCAGGAGGACCGATCACAGATACGCAGTATTTT
CDR3: CASRAGGPITDTQYF

D: -
J: TRBJ2-6
V: TRBV5-6
size: -
DNA: TGTGCCAGCAGCTTCCGCAGTGGGGCCAACGTCCTGACTTTC
CDR3: CASSFRSGANVLTF

D: -
J: TRBJ2-7
V: TRBV18
size: few
DNA: TGTGCCAGCTCACCACCGTCCAGCTACTACGAGCAGTACTTC
CDR3: CASSPPSSYYEQYF

D: -
J: TRBJ2-1
V: TRBV20-1
size: -
DNA: TGCAGTGCTAGAGTTGAAAGTGAGCAGTTCTTC
CDR3: CSARVESEQFF

D: TRBD2
J: TRBJ2-3
V: TRBV4-3
size: few
DNA: TGCGCCAGCAGCCAGGCCGGGATCCCCGCGGGGGGGCTGGCAGATACGCAGTATTTT
CDR3: CASSQAGIPAGGLADTQYF

D: TRBD1
J: TRBJ2-2
V: TRBV19
size: -
DNA: TGTGCCAGTAGTGGGCAGGGGGCCGCCGGGGAGCTGTTTTTT
CDR3: CASSGQGAAGELFF